This T cell receptor (beta chain) was captured in a study of blood T cells in healthy people across ages. Study observations and caveats: Correlation between TCR beta diversity and naive T cell percentage was strong. PBMCs that were unsorted prevented a conclusive naive versus antigen-experienced comparison.

This clonotype showed up just once. No antigen is known for it. Alongside a J-beta primer mix, a sample-barcoded 5' primer served in a second PCR lasting roughly 6 to 11 cycles. The authors tagged each cDNA molecule using a template-switch adaptor with 12 random nucleotides. TCRdb fed the 5' RACE reads into MiXCR, producing one record per CDR3 protein. Among under 2,000,000 distinct CDR3 sequences listed, around 50% were seen once. Trimming pared 6 bases from V and 2 bases from J, leaving 12 bases between. This CDR3 is 14 amino acids long. Germline CDR1 MRHNA, CDR2 SNTAGT. This TCR derives from a woman in her forties in good health. The V gene is TRBV6-4, the J gene TRBJ2-3; D ambiguous. The specimen was blood. The CDR3 region is CASSVEAHTDTQYF. For the CDR3, the DNA is TGTGCCAGCAGCGTAGAGGCACACACAGATACGCAGTATTTT.